This entry lists 16 T cell receptor beta chains sequenced from one sample in a study of OX40 agonist ivuxolimab in advanced cancers. The method was immunoSEQ multiplex PCR; TCRdb's version includes in-frame clones alone and lacks a portion of them. The data contain tens of thousands of clones, roughly 82% of them singletons. The starting material was CD4+ or CD8+ T cells sorted from blood, obtained in a trial of the OX40 agonist ivuxolimab. These TCRs come from an adult with an advanced solid tumor such as melanoma, head and neck, liver or kidney cancer.

This clone was observed a few times. The chain combines TRBV2 with TRBJ2-1; TRBD2 matches at 7 bases. This CDR3 contains 11 residues. The V gene's germline CDR1 is SNHLY and CDR2 FYNNEI. V shed 4 bases, J shed 9 bases, and the junction held 0 bases outside the gene matches. The DNA for the CDR3 is TGTGCCAGCAGTGGGGAGGGTGAGCAGTTCTTC. It translates to CASSGEGEQFF.

This clone was counted a few times. CDR3 nucleotides: TGCGCCAGCAGTGGGGGATTGACAGGATCGACCTACAATGAGCAGTTCTTC. Encoded protein: CASSGGLTGSTYNEQFF. V gene TRBV10-1 combines with J gene TRBJ2-1; D is perhaps TRBD1 (6 bases). This CDR3 is 17 amino acids long. Germline V gives CDR1 WNHNN, CDR2 SYGVQD (reference sequence). V gave up 4 bases and J gave up 2 bases, with 18 bases separating them.

V is TRBV30 and J is TRBJ2-1; 12 nucleotides agree with TRBD2. Unmatched junction bases numbered 8, after V lost 5 bases and J lost 6 bases. In germline, CDR1 is GTSNPN, CDR2 SVGIG (reference sequence). The CDR3 has 15 residues. The CDR3 DNA follows: TGTGCCTGGGGCGCTCTAGCGGGGGGGGTCAATGAGCAGTTCTTC. Translated, it gives CAWGALAGGVNEQFF.

The gene calls are TRBV10-1 and TRBJ2-2; 7 bases line up with TRBD2. Trimming removed 3 bases from V and 3 bases from J; junction bases left unmatched: 10. The CDR3 is 17 residues long. Germline V gene data show CDR1 as WNHNN and CDR2 as SYGVQD (reference sequence). In DNA, the CDR3 is TGCGCCAGCAGTGACTTAGCAGCGGGACGACACACCGGGGAGCTGTTTTTT. This encodes CASSDLAAGRHTGELFF.

J is TRBJ2-7 and V is TRBV21-1. TRBV21-1 is a listed pseudogene. CDR3 length: 18 amino acids. The CDR3, as DNA: TGTGCCAGCAGCAAAAGCCGGACCCCCGAATCGGCCGTCTACGAGCAGTACTTC. Translated: CASSKSRTPESAVYEQYF.

V usage is TRBV9 and J usage is TRBJ2-1, with D perhaps assigned TRBD1 or TRBD2 (5 bases each). CDR3 length: 16 residues. Germline-derived CDR1 and CDR2 are SGDLS and YYNGEE. Trimming cost V 0 bases and J 9 bases, with 19 bases left between them. This CDR3 is CASSVEGRTRAAEQFF. DNA of the CDR3: TGTGCCAGCAGCGTAGAGGGACGAACTAGGGCAGCTGAGCAGTTCTTC.

This clone was counted only a few times. The V gene is TRBV7-8, the J gene TRBJ2-7, with D possibly matching TRBD2 (5 bases). The CDR3 loop spans 14 amino acids. From germline, CDR1 is SGHVS and CDR2 FQNEAQ. Between the trimmed V and J ends, which lost 5 bases and 4 bases, there was a span of 15 bases. The CDR3 here is CASSQLGLEYEQYF. Written as DNA, the CDR3 is TGTGCCAGCAGCCAACTAGGACTGGAGTACGAGCAGTACTTC.

The chain couples TRBV7-3 to TRBJ2-1; D is unresolved. The CDR3 extends over 15 amino acids. The V gene's germline CDR1 is SGHTA and CDR2 FQGTGA. Between the trimmed V and J ends, which lost 0 bases and 9 bases, there was a span of 15 bases. CDR3 region: CASSLTVGLESEQFF. CDR3 nucleotide sequence: TGTGCCAGCAGCTTAACGGTAGGGCTAGAGAGTGAGCAGTTCTTC.

This clone turned up a few times. This chain connects TRBV9 to TRBJ2-5, with D possibly being TRBD1 (6 bases). Germline values: CDR1 SGDLS, CDR2 YYNGEE. This CDR3 has 16 amino acids. The germline V and J ends were trimmed by 4 bases and 2 bases, with 18 bases remaining between them. CDR3 region: CASSFGTGPFQETQYF. CDR3 DNA sequence: TGTGCCAGCAGCTTTGGAACAGGGCCCTTTCAAGAGACCCAGTACTTC.

The J gene is TRBJ1-1, the V gene TRBV5-1; perhaps TRBD1 as D (6 bases). Trimming pared 7 bases from V and 0 bases from J, leaving 10 bases between. The length of the CDR3 is 13 residues. Germline V CDR1 and CDR2: SGHRS, YFSETQ. In nucleotides, the CDR3 is TGCGCCAGCGGGGACAACATGAACACTGAAGCTTTCTTT. Translated, it gives CASGDNMNTEAFF. Supplemented by reference TRBV5-1 and TRBJ1-1, the full variable domain reads KAGVTQTPRYLIKTRGQQVTLSCSPISGHRSVSWYQQTPGQGLQFLFEYFSETQRNKGNFPGRFSGRQFSNSRSEMNVSTLELGDSALYLCASGDNMNTEAFFGQGTRLTVV.

A few counts support this clone. This chain connects TRBV6-5 to TRBJ2-2; the D gene could be TRBD1 or TRBD2 (5 bases each). The CDR3 has 13 amino acids. V shed 6 bases and J shed 1 base, with 6 bases lying between them. Germline lookup yields CDR1 MNHEY and CDR2 SVGAGI. The CDR3 nucleotides are TGTGCCAGCAGGGGGGAGAACACCGGGGAGCTGTTTTTT. Its translation: CASRGENTGELFF.

V usage is TRBV18 and J usage is TRBJ2-1; tentatively, D is TRBD1 (6 bases). Germline CDR1 KGHSH, CDR2 LQKENI. The CDR3 contains 14 residues. With 4 bases removed from V and 3 bases from J, the gap between germline ends came to 10 bases. The CDR3 is CASSQQGNYNEQFF. The CDR3, as DNA: TGTGCCAGCTCACAACAGGGTAACTACAATGAGCAGTTCTTC.

The chain links TRBV7-5 to TRBJ2-1; the table names TRBD1, a call not compared with the DNA. TRBV7-5 represents a pseudogene. The CDR3 extends over 17 amino acids. The DNA of the CDR3 is TGTGCCAGAAGCCCAGGACCGGGACAGGGAGGGTACAATGAGCAGTTCTTC. Residues: CARSPGPGQGGYNEQFF.

The chain uses TRBV2 and TRBJ2-5, with D possibly matching TRBD1 (6 bases). V lost 8 bases and J 1 base, leaving 11 bases between the germline ends. Per the germline V gene, CDR1 is SNHLY and CDR2 is FYNNEI. The CDR3 is 13 amino acids. Written as DNA, the CDR3 is TGTGCCAGCGGACAGCCTTTCCAAGAGACCCAGTACTTC. Amino acid sequence: CASGQPFQETQYF. Based on the CDR3 plus reference TRBV2 and TRBJ2-5, the full variable domain is EPEVTQTPSHQVTQMGQEVILRCVPISNHLYFYWYRQILGQKVEFLVSFYNNEISEKSEIFDDQFSVERPDGSNFTLKIRSTKLEDSAMYFCASGQPFQETQYFGPGTRLLVL.

This chain links TRBV6-1 with TRBJ2-1, with TRBD2 matching 9 bases. The CDR3 contains 15 residues. With 3 bases clipped from V and 9 bases from J, the junction kept 9 bases outside the gene matches. Germline V gene lookup returns CDR1 MNHNS and CDR2 SASEGT. CDR3 region: CASSEQLAGEGEQFF. CDR3 coding DNA: TGTGCCAGCAGTGAGCAACTAGCGGGCGAAGGTGAGCAGTTCTTC.

The rearrangement uses TRBV6-6 and TRBJ2-5, with D possibly matching TRBD1 (6 bases). CDR1 and CDR2 (germline): MNHNY, SVGAGI (reference sequence). V lost 6 bases to trimming and J lost 4 bases, with 15 bases between them. The CDR3 loop spans 14 amino acids. CDR3: CASRTAGVGETQYF. CDR3 DNA: TGTGCCAGCAGAACGGCAGGGGTCGGAGAGACCCAGTACTTC.